This record covers a single T cell receptor beta chain. Generated by immunoSEQ multiplex PCR, the TCRdb table keeps only in-frame clones and is missing some. The sample holds tens of thousands of clones, 90% to 97% seen once. CDR1 and CDR2 (germline): LGHNA, YNFKEQ. V was pared by 1 base and J by 5 bases, with 4 bases of the junction left unmatched. The CDR3 runs 16 residues. This sample is part of a study of cytomegalovirus exposure and HLA in healthy donors. The clonotype originates from a woman between 18 and 29 years old in good health and CMV-seronegative. The sample comprised PBMCs. This sequence joins TRBV4-2 and TRBJ1-5; 11 positions agree with TRBD1. DNA for the CDR3: TGTGCCAGCAGCCAAGTCGGGACAGGGGGGGATCAGCCCCAGCATTTT. This translates into CASSQVGTGGDQPQHF.